A selection of T cell receptor beta chains follows, all from one sample in a study of graft-versus-host responses after intestinal transplantation. Antigens of these TCRs are unknown. Sequenced by immunoSEQ multiplex PCR; TCRdb stores in-frame clones only, minus some. The table shows 100,000 to 140,000 clones, with 80% to 90% occurring only once. The input for sequencing was unstimulated CD4+ T cells sorted from spleen or lymph node cells, taken before transplant. The receptors were sampled from a human donor who was the organ donor for an intestinal transplant. CDR3s include the opening cysteine and the closing phenylalanine or tryptophan. A D gene is named only where the DNA matches it firmly. Some rows mark clone size as missing; the rest say once, few, many or name a class of expanded clone.

v_gene: TRBV7-6; abundance: once; j_gene: TRBJ2-1; d_gene: TRBD1; CDR3nt: TGTGCCAGCAGCGGCAGGACAGGGACGGTGGGTGAGCAGTTCTTC; CDR3aa: CASSGRTGTVGEQFF
v_gene: TRBV5-1; abundance: .; j_gene: TRBJ2-3; d_gene: TRBD2; CDR3nt: TGCGCCAGCACGAGCGGGGGCGGAGATACGCAGTATTTT; CDR3aa: CASTSGGGDTQYF
v_gene: TRBV29-1; abundance: once; j_gene: TRBJ2-7; d_gene: TRBD2; CDR3nt: TGCAGCGTCGGACTAGCGGGAGGAAGTTACGAGCAGTACTTC; CDR3aa: CSVGLAGGSYEQYF
v_gene: TRBV19; abundance: .; j_gene: TRBJ2-5; d_gene: TRBD1; CDR3nt: TGTGCCAGTAGTTCGGACAGGGGGTCTAAGGAGACCCAGTACTTC; CDR3aa: CASSSDRGSKETQYF
v_gene: TRBV10-3; abundance: .; j_gene: TRBJ1-1; d_gene: TRBD1; CDR3nt: TGTGCCATCAGTGACGGGACAGGGGGTCGAACTGAAGCTTTCTTT; CDR3aa: CAISDGTGGRTEAFF
v_gene: TRBV23-1; abundance: .; j_gene: TRBJ2-7; d_gene: TRBD1; CDR3nt: TGCGCCAGCAGTCCTCTTTGGGACAGGCCTTACGAGCAGTACTTC; CDR3aa: CASSPLWDRPYEQYF
v_gene: TRBV4-3; abundance: .; j_gene: TRBJ2-2; d_gene: TRBD1; CDR3nt: TGCGCCAGCAGCCAGCCCGGACAGGGTAAATCCGGGGAGCTGTTTTTT; CDR3aa: CASSQPGQGKSGELFF
v_gene: TRBV30; abundance: .; j_gene: TRBJ2-3; d_gene: .; CDR3nt: TGTGCCTGGAGTTTGGGAACCGGCTTAAGGGATACGCAGTATTTT; CDR3aa: CAWSLGTGLRDTQYF
v_gene: TRBV6-6; abundance: .; j_gene: TRBJ2-3; d_gene: .; CDR3nt: TGTGCCACGGGGGAGGCAGATACGCAGTATTTT; CDR3aa: CATGEADTQYF
v_gene: TRBV11-3; abundance: .; j_gene: TRBJ2-1; d_gene: .; CDR3nt: TGTGCCAGCAGCGGGGGCCGGGAGCCGGGCGATGAGCAGTTCTTC; CDR3aa: CASSGGREPGDEQFF
v_gene: TRBV6-6; abundance: .; j_gene: TRBJ2-7; d_gene: .; CDR3nt: TGTGCCAGCAGTTACTCTCAGGGACCCTACGAGCAGTACTTC; CDR3aa: CASSYSQGPYEQYF
v_gene: TRBV5-1; abundance: .; j_gene: TRBJ1-6; d_gene: TRBD1; CDR3nt: TGCGCCAGCAGCTTGGCTACTAACAGGGGGCATAATTCACCCCTCCACTTT; CDR3aa: CASSLATNRGHNSPLHF
v_gene: TRBV2; abundance: .; j_gene: TRBJ2-1; d_gene: .; CDR3nt: TGTGCCAGCAGGGAGCGGGCAGCCTACAATGAGCAGTTCTTC; CDR3aa: CASRERAAYNEQFF
v_gene: TRBV5-1; abundance: .; j_gene: TRBJ2-1; d_gene: TRBD1; CDR3nt: TGCGCCAGCAGCTTCGCAGGGGGCGCCTACAATGAGCAGTTCTTC; CDR3aa: CASSFAGGAYNEQFF
v_gene: TRBV5-5; abundance: .; j_gene: TRBJ1-5; d_gene: TRBD1; CDR3nt: TGTGCCAGCAGCTTGACCGGGGGACAGGGGGCTGGGCAGCCCCAGCATTTT; CDR3aa: CASSLTGGQGAGQPQHF
v_gene: TRBV7-3; abundance: .; j_gene: TRBJ2-2; d_gene: .; CDR3nt: TGTGCCAGCAGCTCGTTCAACGGGGAGCTGTTTTTT; CDR3aa: CASSSFNGELFF
v_gene: TRBV6-6; abundance: .; j_gene: TRBJ1-2; d_gene: TRBD1; CDR3nt: TGTGCCAGCAGCCGGGACAGAGGCACGTGGGGCTACACCTTC; CDR3aa: CASSRDRGTWGYTF
v_gene: TRBV19; abundance: few; j_gene: TRBJ2-3; d_gene: .; CDR3nt: TGTGCCAGTAGCCGACAGGGCACAGATACGCAGTATTTT; CDR3aa: CASSRQGTDTQYF
v_gene: TRBV14; abundance: .; j_gene: TRBJ2-3; d_gene: .; CDR3nt: TGTGCCAGCAGCCAAGTCCGGGACACCGGCACAGATACGCAGTATTTT; CDR3aa: CASSQVRDTGTDTQYF
v_gene: TRBV5-4; abundance: few; j_gene: TRBJ2-3; d_gene: .; CDR3nt: TGTGCCAGCAGCTTGGGCGGGAGCACAGATACGCAGTATTTT; CDR3aa: CASSLGGSTDTQYF
v_gene: TRBV5-6; abundance: .; j_gene: TRBJ2-7; d_gene: .; CDR3nt: TGTGCCAGCAGCTCTTTAAAGGTGAAGGGGCAGTACTTC; CDR3aa: CASSSLKVKGQYF
v_gene: TRBV9; abundance: .; j_gene: TRBJ2-7; d_gene: .; CDR3nt: TGTGCCAGCAGCGTAGATGGGGCCTCCTACGAGCAGTACTTC; CDR3aa: CASSVDGASYEQYF
v_gene: TRBV19; abundance: .; j_gene: TRBJ1-6; d_gene: .; CDR3nt: TGTGCCAGTAGTAATACACGGGAGACCTATAATTCACCCCTCCACTTT; CDR3aa: CASSNTRETYNSPLHF
v_gene: TRBV2; abundance: once; j_gene: TRBJ1-4; d_gene: .; CDR3nt: TGTGCCAGCAGTGACCGGGGGACTAATGAAAAACTGTTTTTT; CDR3aa: CASSDRGTNEKLFF
v_gene: TRBV2; abundance: .; j_gene: TRBJ1-5; d_gene: TRBD1; CDR3nt: TGTGCCAGCAGTGGGACAGGGGTGAATCAGCCCCAGCATTTT; CDR3aa: CASSGTGVNQPQHF
v_gene: TRBV10-3; abundance: .; j_gene: TRBJ1-5; d_gene: .; CDR3nt: TGTGCCATCGGTCAAGGGGAGGGTAATCAGCCCCAGCATTTT; CDR3aa: CAIGQGEGNQPQHF
v_gene: TRBV6-1; abundance: .; j_gene: TRBJ1-1; d_gene: TRBD1; CDR3nt: TGTGCCAGCAGACGCACAGGGGGTGAAGCTTTCTTT; CDR3aa: CASRRTGGEAFF
v_gene: TRBV7-2; abundance: .; j_gene: TRBJ1-4; d_gene: TRBD1; CDR3nt: TGTGCCAGCAGCTTAGCCGGGACAGTCAATGAAAAACTGTTTTTT; CDR3aa: CASSLAGTVNEKLFF
v_gene: TRBV15; abundance: .; j_gene: TRBJ1-1; d_gene: .; CDR3nt: TGTGCCACCAGCAGAGATCGAAAGCTTGGGACTGAAGCTTTCTTT; CDR3aa: CATSRDRKLGTEAFF
v_gene: TRBV11-2; abundance: .; j_gene: TRBJ2-2; d_gene: TRBD1; CDR3nt: TGTGCCAGTCTCATCAATTTAGGGACAGGCAACACCGGGGAGCTGTTTTTT; CDR3aa: CASLINLGTGNTGELFF
v_gene: TRBV5-5; abundance: .; j_gene: TRBJ2-1; d_gene: TRBD1; CDR3nt: TGTGCCAGCAGCTTGGCCGGGGACAGGGGGCATGAGCAGTTCTTC; CDR3aa: CASSLAGDRGHEQFF
v_gene: TRBV6-5; abundance: once; j_gene: TRBJ1-1; d_gene: .; CDR3nt: TGTGCCAGCAGCCCCTCGGGGACCACTGAAGCTTTCTTT; CDR3aa: CASSPSGTTEAFF
v_gene: TRBV5-1; abundance: .; j_gene: TRBJ1-6; d_gene: TRBD1; CDR3nt: TGCGCCAGCAGCCTTATTGCAGGACAGGCCAATTCACCCCTCCACTTT; CDR3aa: CASSLIAGQANSPLHF
v_gene: TRBV6-1; abundance: .; j_gene: TRBJ2-2; d_gene: .; CDR3nt: TGTGCCAGCAGGGAACTAATGACAGGGAACACCGGGGAGCTGTTTTTT; CDR3aa: CASRELMTGNTGELFF
v_gene: TRBV5-1; abundance: .; j_gene: TRBJ1-1; d_gene: TRBD1; CDR3nt: TGCGCCAGCAGCCCTGGACAGGACACTGAAGCTTTCTTT; CDR3aa: CASSPGQDTEAFF
v_gene: TRBV19; abundance: .; j_gene: TRBJ2-7; d_gene: TRBD2; CDR3nt: TGTGCCACCGCGACTAGCGGGGGGGTGCACGAGCAGTACTTC; CDR3aa: CATATSGGVHEQYF
v_gene: TRBV6-5; abundance: .; j_gene: TRBJ1-6; d_gene: .; CDR3nt: TGTGCCAGCAGTTACGCCTCCGGGACGAGGAATTCACCCCTCCACTTT; CDR3aa: CASSYASGTRNSPLHF